These T cell receptor beta chains were read from a single sample in a study of CD8+CD57+ T cells in acquired aplastic anemia. TCRdb redid the calling of the reads with MiXCR, one entry per CDR3 protein. Of more than 100,000 distinct CDR3 sequences in the sample, around 46% are singletons; the top ten hold 2% to 3%. Sequenced sample: sorted CD4+, CD8+, or CD8+CD57+ T cells (not recorded which) from PBMCs. The receptors stem from a human donor in good health, serving as a control. CDR3s include the opening cysteine and the closing phenylalanine or tryptophan. The D gene is left open where the match is weak. Clone size appears in some rows only: once, few, many, or a class for an expanded clone.

abundance	v_gene	d_gene	j_gene	CDR3aa	CDR3nt
many	TRBV10-3	TRBD1	TRBJ1-4	CATQTGVNEKLFF	TGTGCCACCCAAACAGGGGTTAATGAAAAACTGTTTTTT
few	TRBV24-1	-	TRBJ2-5	CATSEEVQETQYF	TGTGCCACCAGTGAGGAGGTACAAGAGACCCAGTACTTC
many	TRBV20-1	-	TRBJ1-2	CSARATGKKYGYTF	TGCAGTGCTAGAGCTACAGGGAAAAAATATGGCTACACCTTC
many	TRBV20-1	TRBD2	TRBJ2-5	CSARSGGHQETQYF	TGCAGTGCTAGGAGCGGGGGGCACCAAGAGACCCAGTACTTC
few	TRBV2	-	TRBJ1-4	CASAGTVELFF	TGTGCCAGCGCGGGGACGGTTGAACTGTTTTTT
many	TRBV7-2	-	TRBJ1-2	CASSLAGPGYGYTF	TGTGCCAGCAGCTTAGCCGGCCCTGGCTATGGCTACACCTTC
many	TRBV2	-	TRBJ1-2	CASSSNGSPLVNYGYTF	TGTGCCAGCAGCTCCAACGGCAGTCCCCTCGTCAACTATGGCTACACCTTC
-	TRBV2	-	TRBJ1-1	CASILDSPNTEAFF	TGTGCCAGCATCCTAGACAGCCCGAACACTGAAGCTTTCTTT
many	TRBV25-1	-	TRBJ1-1	CAERIGANTEAFF	TGTGCCGAAAGGATAGGGGCCAACACTGAAGCTTTCTTT
-	TRBV29-1	-	TRBJ1-1	CSVEGTKEAFF	TGCAGCGTTGAAGGGACTAAAGAAGCTTTCTTT
many	TRBV4-2	TRBD1	TRBJ1-6	CASSHIDRGQNRLHF	TGTGCCAGCAGCCACATCGACAGGGGGCAAAATCGCCTCCACTTT
many	TRBV20-1	-	TRBJ1-5	CSASRQGGIQPQHF	TGCAGTGCTAGTAGGCAGGGAGGGATTCAGCCCCAGCATTTT
-	TRBV2	TRBD1	TRBJ2-3	CASSPGTGTGTQYF	TGTGCCAGCAGCCCCGGGACAGGTACAGGTACGCAGTATTTT
-	TRBV5-1	-	TRBJ1-2	CASSLDKRGLNYGYTF	TGCGCCAGCAGCTTGGATAAGAGAGGGTTAAACTATGGCTACACCTTC
-	TRBV5-8	TRBD1	TRBJ1-2	CASSRQGGYGYTF	TGTGCCAGCAGCAGACAGGGTGGCTATGGCTACACCTTC
many	TRBV7-6	TRBD1	TRBJ2-7	CASSLAVDREIEQYF	TGTGCCAGCAGCTTAGCGGTGGACAGGGAAATAGAGCAGTACTTC
many	TRBV6-2/TRBV6-3	TRBD1	TRBJ1-2	CASSLPWDRSCF	TGTGCCAGCAGCCTACCCTGGGACAGAAGTTGCTTC